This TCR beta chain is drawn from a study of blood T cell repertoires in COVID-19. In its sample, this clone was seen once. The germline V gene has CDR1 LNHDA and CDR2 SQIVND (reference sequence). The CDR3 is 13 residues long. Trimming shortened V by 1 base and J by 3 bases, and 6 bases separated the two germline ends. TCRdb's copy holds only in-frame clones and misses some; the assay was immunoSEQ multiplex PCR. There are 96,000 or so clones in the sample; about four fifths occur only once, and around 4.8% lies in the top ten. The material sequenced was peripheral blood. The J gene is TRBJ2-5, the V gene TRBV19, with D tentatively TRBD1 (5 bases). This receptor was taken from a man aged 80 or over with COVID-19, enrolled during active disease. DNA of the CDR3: TGTGCCAGTAGTATAGCAGGGAAAGAGACCCAGTACTTC. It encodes CASSIAGKETQYF.